The 2 T cell receptor beta chains in this list originate from one sample, sequenced in a study of T cell clonality in common variable immunodeficiency. Sequencing was performed with immunoSEQ multiplex PCR; in TCRdb, only in-frame clones are kept and a portion is missing. Singletons are absent from the sample, which has about 40,000 clones. The specimen sequenced was peripheral blood mononuclear cells. The receptors originated from a person aged 18 to 70 in good health.

This clone was observed a handful of times. The read falls 3 residues short of the CDR3 end, and the missing part is taken from the germline J gene. The chain links TRBV10-2 to TRBJ2-2; 10 bases match TRBD2. Per germline, CDR1 WSHSY and CDR2 SAAADI. The CDR3 has 16 residues. V gave up 4 bases and J gave up 5 bases; unmatched junction bases: 7. Partial CDR3 DNA: TGCGCCAGCAGTGTTGCTAGCGGGGGTGGTACCGGGGAG. Translated: CASSVASGGGTGE. Given in full, the CDR3 is CASSVASGGGTGELFF.

This clone was counted many times. The read terminates 3 residues ahead of where the CDR3 ends, so the germline J gene completes it. This sequence joins TRBV2 and TRBJ1-4; 7 nucleotides line up with TRBD1. CDR1 and CDR2 from the germline V gene are SNHLY and FYNNEI. Losses at the gene ends were 6 bases for V and 10 bases for J; bases not matched to a gene: 14. The CDR3 is made up of 15 amino acids. The CDR3 reads CASSPNLSEGAKLFF. CDR3 bases read: TGTGCCAGCAGCCCCAACCTCTCGGAGGGGGCAAAA.